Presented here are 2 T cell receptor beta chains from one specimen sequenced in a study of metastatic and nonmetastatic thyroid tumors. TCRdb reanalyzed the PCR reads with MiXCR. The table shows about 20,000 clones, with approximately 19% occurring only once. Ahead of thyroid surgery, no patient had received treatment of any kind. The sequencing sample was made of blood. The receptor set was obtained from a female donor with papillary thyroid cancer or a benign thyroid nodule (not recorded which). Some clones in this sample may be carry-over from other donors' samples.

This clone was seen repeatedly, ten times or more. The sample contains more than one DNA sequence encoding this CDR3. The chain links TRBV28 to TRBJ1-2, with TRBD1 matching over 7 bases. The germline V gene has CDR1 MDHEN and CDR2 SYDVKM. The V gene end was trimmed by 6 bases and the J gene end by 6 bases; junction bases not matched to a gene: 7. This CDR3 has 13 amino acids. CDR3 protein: CASRLDREDGYTF. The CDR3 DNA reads TGTGCCAGCAGATTAGACAGGGAGGATGGCTACACCTTC.

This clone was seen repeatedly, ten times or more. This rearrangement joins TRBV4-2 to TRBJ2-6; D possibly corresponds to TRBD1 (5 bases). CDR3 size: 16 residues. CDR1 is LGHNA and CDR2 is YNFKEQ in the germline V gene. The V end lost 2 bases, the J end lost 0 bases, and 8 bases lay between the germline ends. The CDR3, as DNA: TGTGCCAGCAGCCAATTCCAGGGCTCTGGGGCCAACGTCCTGACTTTC. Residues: CASSQFQGSGANVLTF.